This TCR beta chain was sequenced in a study of T-cell memory formation after mild COVID-19. TCRdb called the 5' RACE reads again in MiXCR, with one record for every CDR3 protein. The sample lists fewer than 250,000 distinct CDR3 sequences; 25% to 35% were seen once. The germline CDR1 and CDR2 sequences are SGHRS and YFSETQ. The CDR3 loop spans 12 amino acids. The V segment lost 9 bases and the J segment 4 bases; nucleotides outside the gene matches: 2. This clonotype originated in an adult woman who had mild COVID-19 (a few samples of this study predate the infection). Cell type and time point are not known. The sequencing sample was made of PBMCs or a T cell subset sorted from them (not recorded which). This chain joins TRBV5-1 and TRBJ2-5; TRBD1 matches 11 bases. The CDR3 DNA follows: TGCGCCACCGGGACAGGGGGAGAGACCCAGTACTTC. Amino acids: CATGTGGETQYF. Looking up the rest from reference TRBV5-1 and TRBJ2-5 gives the full variable domain: KAGVTQTPRYLIKTRGQQVTLSCSPISGHRSVSWYQQTPGQGLQFLFEYFSETQRNKGNFPGRFSGRQFSNSRSEMNVSTLELGDSALYLCATGTGGETQYFGPGTRLLVL.